The 32 T cell receptor beta chains given below trace back to one sample, sequenced in a study of blood T cell repertoires in COVID-19. Produced via immunoSEQ multiplex PCR; TCRdb's table is partial and in-frame only. The sample includes roughly 360,000 clones, more than 70% of them seen just once. The sample taken for sequencing was PBMCs or T cells enriched from blood (not recorded which). These receptors were collected from a man aged 30-40 years who had recovered from COVID-19.

This sequence joins TRBV29-1 and TRBJ1-2; the D is unclear. The CDR3 is 14 residues long. CDR1 is SQVTM and CDR2 is ANQGSEA in the germline V gene. V lost 1 base and J 2 bases, leaving 11 bases between the germline ends. The CDR3 spells CSVEGTDKNYGYTF. The CDR3 DNA reads as TGCAGCGTTGAAGGTACAGATAAGAACTATGGCTACACCTTC.

V gene TRBV7-9 combines with J gene TRBJ1-1, with D unresolved. The germline CDR1 and CDR2 sequences are SEHNR and FQNEAQ (reference sequence). V was trimmed by 4 bases and J by 0 bases, leaving 18 bases between them. The CDR3 has 17 amino acids. The CDR3 DNA sequence: TGTGCCAGCAGCTACCATAGGCGGATGAGCCTGAACACTGAAGCTTTCTTT. It codes for CASSYHRRMSLNTEAFF. The variable domain in full, completed from reference TRBV7-9 and TRBJ1-1, reads DTGVSQNPRHKITKRGQNVTFRCDPISEHNRLYWYRQTLGQGPEFLTYFQNEAQLEKSRLLSDRFSAERPKGSFSTLEIQRTEQGDSAMYLCASSYHRRMSLNTEAFFGQGTRLTVV.

The chain has TRBV19 and TRBJ1-2; D is perhaps TRBD1 (5 bases). Germline values: CDR1 LNHDA, CDR2 SQIVND (reference sequence). The CDR3 length is 16 residues. The V gene lost 3 bases and the J gene lost 2 bases, with 16 bases spanning the gap. In DNA form, the CDR3 reads TGTGCCAGTAGTATTGCCTCCAGGGTCCCCAACTATGGCTACACCTTC. The encoded protein is CASSIASRVPNYGYTF.

The chain employs TRBV7-9 and TRBJ2-1; tentative D call: TRBD2 (5 bases). The CDR3 totals 14 residues. Germline loops: CDR1 SEHNR, CDR2 FQNEAQ (reference sequence). The V end was cut by 5 bases, the J end by 3 bases, with 11 bases between. The CDR3 bases are TGTGCCAGCAGCCCGGGGTATAACTACAATGAGCAGTTCTTC. Its translation is CASSPGYNYNEQFF.

The genes are TRBV28 and TRBJ2-7, with 10 nucleotides matching TRBD1. This CDR3 is 13 amino acids long. The V gene's germline CDR1 is MDHEN and CDR2 SYDVKM. Trimming at V came to 6 bases and at J to 3 bases, leaving 2 bases not matched to a gene. The CDR3 nucleotides read TGTGCCAGCAGGGACAGGGGGATCTACGAGCAGTACTTC. Protein: CASRDRGIYEQYF.

The chain carries TRBV4-1 and TRBJ1-2; weak D call: TRBD1 (6 bases). The CDR3 sequence is 13 residues long. From germline, CDR1 is MGHRA and CDR2 YSYEKL. Trimming took 4 bases from V and 5 from J, leaving 11 bases between them. CDR3 sequence (DNA): TGCGCCAGCAGCCGAGACCAGGGGTATGGCTACACCTTC. Translation: CASSRDQGYGYTF.

This clone appeared a single time. V is TRBV20-1 and J is TRBJ2-1; 11 nucleotides line up with TRBD2. The V segment lost 3 bases and the J segment 5 bases; nucleotides outside the gene matches: 3. The V gene's germline CDR1 is DFQATT and CDR2 SNEGSKA (reference sequence). CDR3 length equals 14 residues. The chain's CDR3 is CSASSGGAHNEQFF. The CDR3 DNA reads as TGCAGTGCTAGTAGCGGGGGGGCTCACAATGAGCAGTTCTTC.

This rearrangement joins TRBV6-5 to TRBJ1-2; D is unresolved. The V gene's germline CDR1 is MNHEY and CDR2 SVGAGI. The V end was cut by 6 bases, the J end by 3 bases, with 17 bases between. The CDR3 contains 15 residues. This chain's CDR3 is CASSSASTFHYGYTF. The CDR3 DNA is TGTGCCAGCAGCTCCGCATCGACATTCCACTATGGCTACACCTTC.

The chain carries TRBV6-5 and TRBJ1-1; 10 bases are shared with TRBD1. Germline V gene data show CDR1 as MNHEY and CDR2 as SVGAGI. The CDR3 has 13 amino acids. After removal of 6 bases from V and 5 bases from J, the junction contained 3 bases not matched to a gene. The CDR3 coding sequence is TGTGCCAGCAGGCCGGACAGGGGGACTGAAGCTTTCTTT. The encoded protein is CASRPDRGTEAFF.

This rearrangement joins TRBV20-1 to TRBJ1-2; D is possibly TRBD1 (6 bases). CDR1 is DFQATT, CDR2 SNEGSKA, per germline (reference sequence). V lost 6 bases, J lost 7 bases, and 12 bases lay in between. The CDR3 is 11 residues long. CDR3 sequence: CSAPNRAGYTF. CDR3 in DNA: TGCAGTGCCCCCAACAGGGCTGGCTACACCTTC.

The J gene is TRBJ1-2, the V gene TRBV12-5, with TRBD1 matching 10 bases. This CDR3 is built from 16 residues. CDR1 is LGHNT and CDR2 is FRNRAP in the germline V gene. The ends lost 2 bases at V and 2 bases at J; junction bases unmatched: 5. The CDR3 protein is CASGLPGGQGNYGYTF. CDR3 nucleotide sequence: TGTGCTAGTGGTTTGCCCGGGGGACAGGGGAACTATGGCTACACCTTC.

The gene calls are TRBV28 and TRBJ1-6; 7 bases map to TRBD1. CDR1 and CDR2 from the germline V gene are MDHEN and SYDVKM. The CDR3 spans 16 residues. The V segment lost 6 bases and the J segment 1 base; nucleotides outside the gene matches: 6. The CDR3 region is CASRNRGQSYNSPLHF. CDR3 sequence (DNA): TGTGCCAGCAGAAATAGGGGACAGTCCTATAATTCACCCCTCCACTTT. Based on the CDR3 plus reference TRBV28 and TRBJ1-6, the full variable domain is DVKVTQSSRYLVKRTGEKVFLECVQDMDHENMFWYRQDPGLGLRLIYFSYDVKMKEKGDIPEGYSVSREKKERFSLILESASTNQTSMYLCASRNRGQSYNSPLHFGNGTRLTVT.

This chain connects TRBV7-2 to TRBJ1-3; a possible D gene is TRBD1 (6 bases). V dropped 5 bases and J dropped 0 bases, with 11 bases sitting between them. Germline V gene data show CDR1 as SGHTA and CDR2 as FQGNSA. The CDR3 extends over 15 amino acids. The CDR3 nucleotides read TGTGCCAGCAGCCCGACAGGTTACTCTGGAAACACCATATATTTT. Translation: CASSPTGYSGNTIYF.

This clone has just one count. Here the CDR3 DNA reads TGCGCCAGCAGTGGCGGGACGGCGAACACCGGGGAGCTGTTTTTT. This sequence encodes CASSGGTANTGELFF. The V gene is TRBV10-1, the J gene TRBJ2-2; TRBD2 might be the D (6 bases). Trimming stripped 4 bases from V and 0 bases from J, with 9 bases between. This CDR3 is built from 15 residues. Germline assignment: CDR1 WNHNN and CDR2 SYGVQD (reference sequence).

Written as DNA, the CDR3 is TGTGCCAGCAGTAGGGGAGGAGCCGTCGGCTACACCTTC. Translation gives CASSRGGAVGYTF. The rearrangement uses TRBV27 and TRBJ1-2, with a tentative D call TRBD1 (5 bases). Trimming left V 5 bases short and J 8 bases short, with 15 bases between. The CDR3 contains 13 residues. The germline V gene encodes CDR1 MNHEY and CDR2 SMNVEV (reference sequence).

The chain uses TRBV27 and TRBJ2-1, with 10 bases that match TRBD1. V gave up 4 bases and J gave up 6 bases; unmatched junction bases: 6. This CDR3 is built from 15 residues. In germline, CDR1 is MNHEY, CDR2 SMNVEV (reference sequence). Written as DNA, the CDR3 is TGTGCCAGCAGTTGGGGGACAGGGGTGGGCAATGAGCAGTTCTTC. This sequence encodes CASSWGTGVGNEQFF.

For the CDR3, the DNA is TGTGCCAGCAGTGCCATCGGAGGACGGACTGAAGCTTTCTTT. As protein: CASSAIGGRTEAFF. The chain links TRBV27 to TRBJ1-1; D gene ambiguous. Trimming removed 5 bases from V and 5 bases from J, with 15 bases in between. The CDR3 consists of 14 residues. CDR1 is MNHEY, CDR2 SMNVEV, per germline (reference sequence).

The chain couples TRBV19 to TRBJ2-3; the match to TRBD2 covers 13 bases. Trimming took 5 bases from V and 7 from J; bases not matched to a gene: 6. The CDR3 consists of 15 residues. The V gene's germline CDR1 is LNHDA and CDR2 SQIVND (reference sequence). Here the CDR3 DNA reads TGTGCCAGTAGTTCCACTAGCGGGGGGGCAAATACGCAGTATTTT. Encoded protein: CASSSTSGGANTQYF.

The rearrangement links TRBV4-1 to TRBJ2-1, with D perhaps TRBD1 (5 bases). V was shortened by 5 bases and J by 0 bases, with 14 bases between the two germline ends. CDR1 and CDR2 (germline): MGHRA, YSYEKL. This CDR3 is built from 16 residues. The CDR3, as DNA: TGCGCCAGCAGCACTCCCGGACACCACTCCTACAATGAGCAGTTCTTC. Translating it yields CASSTPGHHSYNEQFF.

This sequence joins TRBV7-2 and TRBJ2-1; D call uncertain. Germline assignment: CDR1 SGHTA and CDR2 FQGNSA. The CDR3 extends over 16 amino acids. Deletions cut 3 bases from V and 5 bases from J, with 17 bases between. CDR3 loop: CASSFPEIEKNNEQFF. In DNA form, the CDR3 reads TGTGCCAGCAGCTTCCCGGAGATTGAGAAGAACAATGAGCAGTTCTTC. Using reference TRBV7-2 and TRBJ2-1 for the parts outside the CDR3, the full variable domain is GAGVSQSPSNKVTEKGKDVELRCDPISGHTALYWYRQSLGQGLEFLIYFQGNSAPDKSGLPSDRFSAERTGGSVSTLTIQRTQQEDSAVYLCASSFPEIEKNNEQFFGPGTRLTVL.

The chain couples TRBV5-6 to TRBJ1-6; D remains unclear. This CDR3 spans 12 amino acids. V lost 3 bases to trimming and J lost 9 bases, with 7 bases between them. Per germline, CDR1 SGHDT and CDR2 YYEEEE. CDR3 sequence (DNA): TGTGCCAGCAGCTCTAGGTTTTCACCCCTCCACTTT. Amino acid sequence: CASSSRFSPLHF.

The V and J genes are TRBV6-5 and TRBJ1-2, with a possible D match to TRBD1 (5 bases). The CDR3 is made up of 14 amino acids. The germline CDR1 and CDR2 sequences are MNHEY and SVGAGI. V lost 8 bases and J 1 base, leaving 14 bases between the germline ends. The CDR3 coding sequence is TGTGCCAGCGGGGCAGGGAGGGGTAACTATGGCTACACCTTC. This gives the protein CASGAGRGNYGYTF.

This clone was picked up one time. CDR3 sequence reads: CASSPVAGQGVEQYF. Here the CDR3 DNA reads TGTGCCAGCAGCCCGGTGGCAGGCCAGGGGGTCGAGCAGTACTTC. The chain uses TRBV7-8 and TRBJ2-7, with TRBD1 matching over 7 bases. Germline V CDR1 and CDR2: SGHVS, FQNEAQ. The CDR3 spans 15 residues. V shed 5 bases and J 6 bases; nucleotides not matched to a gene: 13. The full variable domain, its missing parts supplied by reference TRBV7-8 and TRBJ2-7, is GAGVSQSPRYKVAKRGQDVALRCDPISGHVSLFWYQQALGQGPEFLTYFQNEAQLDKSGLPSDRFFAERPEGSVSTLKIQRTQQEDSAVYLCASSPVAGQGVEQYFGPGTRLTVT.

This sequence joins TRBV11-2 and TRBJ1-4, with a tentative D call TRBD1 (5 bases). The V and J ends lost 1 base and 6 bases respectively, with 12 bases between them. Germline values: CDR1 SGHAT, CDR2 FQNNGV. The CDR3 length is 15 residues. The DNA of the CDR3 is TGTGCCAGCAGCTTAGGGACATTAGACCATGAAAAACTGTTTTTT. It encodes CASSLGTLDHEKLFF. The full variable domain, in which reference TRBV11-2 and TRBJ1-4 provide the parts outside the CDR3, is EAGVAQSPRYKIIEKRQSVAFWCNPISGHATLYWYQQILGQGPKLLIQFQNNGVVDDSQLPKDRFSAERLKGVDSTLKIQPAKLEDSAVYLCASSLGTLDHEKLFFGSGTQLSVL.

The V and J genes are TRBV3-1 (or the pseudogene TRBV3-2) and TRBJ1-3; tentative D call: TRBD1 (6 bases). V dropped 4 bases and J dropped 4 bases, with 11 bases sitting between them. The CDR3 contains 14 residues. Germline CDR1 is LGHDT and CDR2 is YNNKEL (reference sequence). The CDR3 nucleotides read TGTGCCAGCAGCCCGGGGGGCGGAGGAAACACCATATATTTT. Amino acids: CASSPGGGGNTIYF.

The chain has TRBV7-9 and TRBJ1-2; 8 bases map to TRBD1. Germline V gene lookup returns CDR1 SEHNR and CDR2 FQNEAQ (reference sequence). The CDR3 totals 14 residues. J gave up 8 bases and V 0 bases, and 5 bases lay outside the gene matches. CDR3 amino acids: CASSLAGQVRGYTF. CDR3 nucleotides: TGTGCCAGCAGCTTAGCGGGACAGGTTCGCGGCTACACCTTC.

This chain connects TRBV2 to TRBJ2-2, with 9 bases that match TRBD1. Germline V gene data show CDR1 as SNHLY and CDR2 as FYNNEI. V shed 6 bases, J shed 5 bases, and the junction held 10 bases outside the gene matches. The CDR3 totals 16 residues. In nucleotides, the CDR3 is TGTGCCAGCAGAGGCACCGGGACAGGGTTTACCGGGGAGCTGTTTTTT. Its translation: CASRGTGTGFTGELFF.

The J gene is TRBJ1-2, the V gene TRBV4-2, with D maybe TRBD1 (6 bases). V lost 0 bases and J 3 bases, leaving 20 bases between the germline ends. CDR1 and CDR2 from the germline V gene are LGHNA and YNFKEQ. The CDR3 has 18 amino acids. CDR3 DNA: TGTGCCAGCAGCCAAGATCGAGGGTTCAGGGGCTTGGACTATGGCTACACCTTC. Residues: CASSQDRGFRGLDYGYTF.

This clone showed up just once. This sequence joins TRBV6-6 and TRBJ1-2, with D possibly TRBD1 on 5 matching bases. The CDR3 loop spans 11 amino acids. The V and J ends lost 4 bases and 13 bases respectively, with 13 bases between them. The germline V gene has CDR1 MNHNY and CDR2 SVGAGI (reference sequence). For the CDR3, the DNA is TGTGCCAGCAGTTCCCAAGGGGCCACCACCTTC. It yields the protein CASSSQGATTF.

The V and J genes are TRBV9 and TRBJ1-6; 7 positions agree with TRBD1. The CDR3 length is 17 residues. V dropped 0 bases and J dropped 2; count of bases not matched to a gene: 5. In germline, CDR1 is SGDLS, CDR2 YYNGEE. The CDR3: CASSVGQGVTYNSPLHF. The CDR3 coding sequence is TGTGCCAGCAGCGTAGGCCAGGGGGTCACCTATAATTCACCCCTCCACTTT.

This chain uses TRBV2 with TRBJ1-5, with 9 bases matching TRBD1. The CDR3 is 14 residues long. Per germline, CDR1 SNHLY and CDR2 FYNNEI. The V segment lost 6 bases and the J segment 4 bases; nucleotides outside the gene matches: 4. The CDR3 DNA reads TGTGCCAGCAGCCGGACAGGGGAGAATCAGCCCCAGCATTTT. Amino acid sequence: CASSRTGENQPQHF.

The chain carries TRBV4-1 and TRBJ2-1, with D unresolved. The V gene's germline CDR1 is MGHRA and CDR2 YSYEKL. The V end was cut by 3 bases, the J end by 3 bases, with 6 bases between. This CDR3 comprises 13 residues. CDR3 nucleotide sequence: TGCGCCAGCAGCCAGATAGACTACAATGAGCAGTTCTTC. It encodes CASSQIDYNEQFF.